This entry describes one T cell receptor (beta chain). No antigen is known for it. Assay used: immunoSEQ multiplex PCR; TCRdb lists only in-frame clones, some missing. The table has about 31,000 clones, 90% seen once. The data were taken from a study of a mutant IDH1 vaccine in newly diagnosed glioma. Turning to the study itself: Averaging roughly 40 years of age, treated patients were 62.5% male and about 38% female. Held at week 35, visit V12 was the safety follow-up, and visit V13 followed at week 47. Overall study results and limits: Pseudoprogression apparently lacked any relation to changes in top peripheral T cell clonotypes.

The germline V gene has CDR1 MDHEN and CDR2 SYDVKM. Trimming shortened V by 3 bases and J by 4 bases, and 9 bases separated the two germline ends. This CDR3 contains 14 residues. Time point noted: week 47, end of study. In every dose of vaccine, 300 ug of mutant IDH1 20-mer peptide was given alongside topical imiquimod. New astrocytomas of WHO grade 3 or 4 that were IDH1-mutant and ATRX-lost were found in the donors. This rearrangement joins TRBV28 to TRBJ2-2, with D possibly TRBD2 on 6 matching bases. The material sequenced was PBMCs, taken from a glioma patient whose treatment included an IDH1 peptide vaccine. This clonotype was obtained from a woman between 40 and 55 years old with glioma. For the CDR3, the DNA is TGTGCCAGCAGTTTGACCGGGGGCACCGGGGAGCTGTTTTTT. Translated: CASSLTGGTGELFF. Looking up the rest from reference TRBV28 and TRBJ2-2 gives the full variable domain: DVKVTQSSRYLVKRTGEKVFLECVQDMDHENMFWYRQDPGLGLRLIYFSYDVKMKEKGDIPEGYSVSREKKERFSLILESASTNQTSMYLCASSLTGGTGELFFGEGSRLTVL.